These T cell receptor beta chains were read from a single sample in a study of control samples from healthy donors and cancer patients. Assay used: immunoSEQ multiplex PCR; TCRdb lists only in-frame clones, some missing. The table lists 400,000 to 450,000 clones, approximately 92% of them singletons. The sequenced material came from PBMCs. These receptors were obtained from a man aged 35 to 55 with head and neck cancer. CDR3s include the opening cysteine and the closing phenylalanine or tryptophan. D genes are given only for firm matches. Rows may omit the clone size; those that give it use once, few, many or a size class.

CDR3aa: CASSQNRGGEEKLFF; CDR3nt: TGTGCCAGCAGCCAGAACAGGGGGGGTGAAGAAAAACTGTTTTTT; j_gene: TRBJ1-4; v_gene: TRBV11-2; d_gene: TRBD1; abundance: -; len: 15
CDR3aa: CASSIPDRGRRSGANVLTF; CDR3nt: TGTGCCAGTAGTATACCCGACAGGGGGCGCCGTTCTGGGGCCAACGTCCTGACTTTC; j_gene: TRBJ2-6; v_gene: TRBV19; d_gene: TRBD1; abundance: -; len: 19
CDR3aa: CASSLVRGPGRKETQYF; CDR3nt: TGTGCCAGCAGCTTGGTGAGGGGACCAGGTCGTAAAGAGACCCAGTACTTC; j_gene: TRBJ2-5; v_gene: TRBV5-6; d_gene: -; abundance: once; len: 17
CDR3aa: CASSFRGPNEKLFF; CDR3nt: TGCGCCAGCAGCTTCAGGGGGCCTAATGAAAAACTGTTTTTT; j_gene: TRBJ1-4; v_gene: TRBV5-1; d_gene: TRBD1; abundance: once; len: 14
CDR3aa: CASRWGAHTEAFF; CDR3nt: TGTGCCAGCCGCTGGGGGGCGCACACTGAAGCTTTCTTT; j_gene: TRBJ1-1; v_gene: TRBV19; d_gene: -; abundance: -; len: 13
CDR3aa: CASGTRTDTEAFF; CDR3nt: TGCGCCAGCGGAACCAGGACGGACACTGAAGCTTTCTTT; j_gene: TRBJ1-1; v_gene: TRBV5-1; d_gene: -; abundance: -; len: 13
CDR3aa: CASSFRGETQYF; CDR3nt: TGTGCCAGCAGTTTTCGGGGAGAGACCCAGTACTTC; j_gene: TRBJ2-5; v_gene: TRBV12-3/TRBV12-4; d_gene: -; abundance: -; len: 12
CDR3aa: CASSYLTGNQPQHF; CDR3nt: TGTGCCAGCAGTTACTTGACGGGCAATCAGCCCCAGCATTTT; j_gene: TRBJ1-5; v_gene: TRBV6-2/TRBV6-3; d_gene: -; abundance: -; len: 14
CDR3aa: CASSVTGQSTNEKLFF; CDR3nt: TGTGCCAGCAGCGTAACAGGACAATCAACTAATGAAAAACTGTTTTTT; j_gene: TRBJ1-4; v_gene: TRBV9; d_gene: -; abundance: -; len: 16
CDR3aa: CASSLREGSSYEQYF; CDR3nt: TGTGCCAGCAGCCTCCGTGAGGGGAGCTCCTACGAGCAGTACTTC; j_gene: TRBJ2-7; v_gene: TRBV7-8; d_gene: -; abundance: -; len: 15
CDR3aa: CASSLRGANVLTF; CDR3nt: TGTGCCAGCAGCTTAAGAGGGGCCAACGTCCTGACTTTC; j_gene: TRBJ2-6; v_gene: TRBV7-3; d_gene: -; abundance: -; len: 13
CDR3aa: CASSYSIGTGELFF; CDR3nt: TGTGCCAGCAGTTACTCGATTGGGACCGGGGAGCTGTTTTTT; j_gene: TRBJ2-2; v_gene: TRBV6-5; d_gene: -; abundance: -; len: 14
CDR3aa: CASNSLAGTGGYGYTF; CDR3nt: TGCGCCAGCAATTCCCTCGCTGGGACAGGTGGCTATGGCTACACCTTC; j_gene: TRBJ1-2; v_gene: TRBV5-1; d_gene: TRBD1; abundance: few; len: 16
CDR3aa: CASSFGPTGELFF; CDR3nt: TGTGCCAGCAGTTTTGGACCCACCGGGGAGCTGTTTTTT; j_gene: TRBJ2-2; v_gene: TRBV27; d_gene: -; abundance: once; len: 13
CDR3aa: CASSLPLYGYTF; CDR3nt: TGTGCCAGCAGTTTACCCCTCTATGGCTACACCTTC; j_gene: TRBJ1-2; v_gene: TRBV28; d_gene: -; abundance: once; len: 12
CDR3aa: CASSASGGDHQPQHF; CDR3nt: TGTGCCAGCAGCGCCTCGGGGGGGGATCATCAGCCCCAGCATTTT; j_gene: TRBJ1-5; v_gene: TRBV28; d_gene: -; abundance: few; len: 15
CDR3aa: CASSQTGESVHF; CDR3nt: TGCGCCAGCAGCCAGACAGGGGAGAGCGTCCACTTT; j_gene: TRBJ1-6; v_gene: TRBV4-3; d_gene: TRBD1; abundance: -; len: 12